This entry describes one TCR beta chain. This sample was included in a study of blood T cell repertoires in COVID-19. Participants were placed into cohorts based on the clinical history they reported. Per germline, CDR1 ENHRY and CDR2 SYGVKD. CDR3 length: 13 amino acids. V lost 0 bases and J lost 8, with 10 bases in between. TCRdb keeps only in-frame clones here, not all; method: immunoSEQ multiplex PCR. This sample has hundreds of thousands of clones, with around nine tenths found just once. Specimen: PBMCs or T cells enriched from blood (not recorded which). This chain connects TRBV10-3 to TRBJ1-2; no clear D. The sequence came from a man aged 60 to 75 who had recovered from COVID-19. The CDR3 DNA reads TGTGCCATCAGTGAGTCGAACAGCCTGGGCTACACCTTC. This translates into CAISESNSLGYTF.